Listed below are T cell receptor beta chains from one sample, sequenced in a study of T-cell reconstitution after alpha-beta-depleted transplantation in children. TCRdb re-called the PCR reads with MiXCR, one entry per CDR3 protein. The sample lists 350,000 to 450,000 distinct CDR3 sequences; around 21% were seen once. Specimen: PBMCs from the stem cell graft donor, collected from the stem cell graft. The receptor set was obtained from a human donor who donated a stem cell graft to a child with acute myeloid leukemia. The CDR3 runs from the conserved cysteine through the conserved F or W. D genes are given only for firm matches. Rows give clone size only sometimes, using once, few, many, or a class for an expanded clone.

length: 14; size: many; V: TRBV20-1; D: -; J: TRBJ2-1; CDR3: CSAREVSSYNEQFF; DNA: TGCAGTGCTAGAGAAGTGAGCTCCTACAATGAGCAGTTCTTC
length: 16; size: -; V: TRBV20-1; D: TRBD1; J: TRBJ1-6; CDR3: CSASRFVWDSNSPLHF; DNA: TGCAGTGCTAGTCGTTTCGTGTGGGACAGTAATTCACCCCTCCACTTT
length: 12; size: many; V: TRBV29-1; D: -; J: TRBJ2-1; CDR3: CSVEDPRGEQFF; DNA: TGCAGCGTTGAAGATCCCAGGGGTGAGCAGTTCTTC
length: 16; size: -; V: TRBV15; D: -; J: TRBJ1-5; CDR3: CATSNKRGVVGQPQHF; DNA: TGTGCCACCAGCAATAAGAGAGGGGTAGTAGGTCAGCCCCAGCATTTT
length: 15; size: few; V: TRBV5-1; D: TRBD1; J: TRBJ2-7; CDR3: CASSLSPGTGGEQYF; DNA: TGCGCCAGCAGCTTATCGCCCGGGACAGGGGGCGAGCAGTACTTC
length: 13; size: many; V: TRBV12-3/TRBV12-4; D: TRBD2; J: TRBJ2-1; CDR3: CASSLDAGDEQFF; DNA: TGTGCCAGCAGTTTAGATGCGGGGGATGAGCAGTTCTTC
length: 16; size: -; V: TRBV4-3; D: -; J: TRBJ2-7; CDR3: CASSREGPGTLSEQYF; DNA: TGCGCCAGCAGCCGAGAAGGCCCCGGGACCCTTTCTGAGCAGTACTTC
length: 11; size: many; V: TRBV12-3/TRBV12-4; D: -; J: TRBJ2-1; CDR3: CASSLNDEQFF; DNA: TGTGCCAGCAGTTTAAACGATGAGCAGTTCTTC
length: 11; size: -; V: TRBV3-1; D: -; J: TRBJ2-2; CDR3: CASQASGELFF; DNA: TGTGCCAGCCAAGCGTCCGGGGAGCTGTTTTTT
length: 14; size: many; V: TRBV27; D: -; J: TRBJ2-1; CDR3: CASSLSLFGDEQFF; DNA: TGTGCCAGCAGTTTAAGTCTTTTCGGCGATGAGCAGTTCTTC
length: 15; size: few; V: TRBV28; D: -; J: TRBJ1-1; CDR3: CASRKRTVTNTEAFF; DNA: TGTGCCAGCAGGAAACGGACAGTTACGAACACTGAAGCTTTCTTT
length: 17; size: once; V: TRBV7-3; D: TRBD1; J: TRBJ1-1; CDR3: CASSLSGETGGPTEAFF; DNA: TGTGCCAGCAGCTTATCGGGGGAGACAGGGGGTCCGACTGAAGCTTTCTTT
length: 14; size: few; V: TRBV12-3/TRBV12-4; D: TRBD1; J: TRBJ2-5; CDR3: CASSYRGQQETQYF; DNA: TGTGCCAGCAGTTACCGGGGACAGCAAGAGACCCAGTACTTC
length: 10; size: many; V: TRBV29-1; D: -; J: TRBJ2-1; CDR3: CSVDDNEQFF; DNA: TGCAGCGTTGATGACAATGAGCAGTTCTTC
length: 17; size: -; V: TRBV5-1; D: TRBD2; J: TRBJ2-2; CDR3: CASSSGTSGQNTGELFF; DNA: TGCGCCAGCAGCTCCGGGACTAGCGGACAGAACACCGGGGAGCTGTTTTTT
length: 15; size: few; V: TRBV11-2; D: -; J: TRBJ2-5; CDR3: CASSLWDGTQETQYF; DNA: TGTGCCAGCAGCTTATGGGACGGGACCCAAGAGACCCAGTACTTC
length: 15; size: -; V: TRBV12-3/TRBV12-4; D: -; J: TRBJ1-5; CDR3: CASSPTAYSNQPQHF; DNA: TGTGCCAGCAGTCCGACAGCGTATAGCAATCAGCCCCAGCATTTT
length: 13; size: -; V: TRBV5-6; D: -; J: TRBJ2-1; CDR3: CAAYAAPNNEQFF; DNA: TGCGCCGCCTATGCAGCGCCGAACAATGAGCAGTTCTTC
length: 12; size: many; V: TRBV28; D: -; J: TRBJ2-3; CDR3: CASRQRTDTQYF; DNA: TGTGCCAGCAGACAACGCACAGATACGCAGTATTTT
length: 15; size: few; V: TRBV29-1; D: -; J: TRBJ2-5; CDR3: CSVEFGPAAGETQYF; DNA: TGCAGCGTTGAATTCGGCCCGGCGGCGGGTGAGACCCAGTACTTC
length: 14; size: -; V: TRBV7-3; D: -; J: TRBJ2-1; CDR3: CASSLRGRSGEQFF; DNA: TGTGCCAGCAGCTTACGGGGAAGATCTGGTGAGCAGTTCTTC
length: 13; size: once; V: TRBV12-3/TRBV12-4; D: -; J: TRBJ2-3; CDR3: CASSPYNPDTQYF; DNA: TGTGCCAGCAGTCCCTATAATCCAGATACGCAGTATTTT
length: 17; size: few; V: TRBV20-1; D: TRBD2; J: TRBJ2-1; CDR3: CSARDLRPSGSIDEQFF; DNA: TGCAGTGCTAGAGATCTCAGGCCTAGCGGGAGTATCGATGAGCAGTTCTTC
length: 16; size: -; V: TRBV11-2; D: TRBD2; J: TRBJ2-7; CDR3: CASSLGVSGNTYEQYF; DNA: TGTGCCAGCAGCTTAGGAGTTAGCGGGAACACCTACGAGCAGTACTTC
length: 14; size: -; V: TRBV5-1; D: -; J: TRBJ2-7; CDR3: CASGARTAGAEQYF; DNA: TGCGCCAGCGGAGCCAGGACGGCAGGGGCCGAGCAGTACTTC
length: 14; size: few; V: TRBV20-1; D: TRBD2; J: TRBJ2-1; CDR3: CSARVSGSYNEQFF; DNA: TGCAGTGCTAGAGTTAGCGGGAGCTACAATGAGCAGTTCTTC
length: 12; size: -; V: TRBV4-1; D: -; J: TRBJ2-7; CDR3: CASSQEVNEQYF; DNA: TGCGCCAGCAGCCAAGAAGTTAACGAGCAGTACTTC
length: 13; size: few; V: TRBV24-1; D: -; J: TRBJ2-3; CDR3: CATSVGVTDTQYF; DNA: TGTGCCACCAGTGTCGGAGTGACAGATACGCAGTATTTT
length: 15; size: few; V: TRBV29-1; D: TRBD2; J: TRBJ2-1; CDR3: CSVVDGRTGGNEQFF; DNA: TGCAGCGTTGTAGACGGGAGAACCGGGGGGAATGAGCAGTTCTTC
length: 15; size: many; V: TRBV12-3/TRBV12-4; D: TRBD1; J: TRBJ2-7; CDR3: CASRQMTGSSYEQYF; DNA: TGTGCCAGCAGGCAAATGACAGGGAGCTCCTACGAGCAGTACTTC
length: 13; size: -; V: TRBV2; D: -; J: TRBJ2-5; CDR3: CASGLGSQETQYF; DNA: TGTGCCAGCGGTCTCGGGTCCCAAGAGACCCAGTACTTC
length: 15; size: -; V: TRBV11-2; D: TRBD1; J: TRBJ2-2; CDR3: CASSSWDRGIGELFF; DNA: TGTGCCAGCAGCAGCTGGGACAGGGGTATCGGGGAGCTGTTTTTT
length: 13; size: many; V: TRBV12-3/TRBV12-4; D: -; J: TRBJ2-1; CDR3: CASRIGPYNEQFF; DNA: TGTGCCAGCAGGATAGGACCATACAATGAGCAGTTCTTC
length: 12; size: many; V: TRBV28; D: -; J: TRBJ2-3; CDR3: CASRQPPDTQYF; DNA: TGTGCCAGCAGGCAGCCGCCAGATACGCAGTATTTT
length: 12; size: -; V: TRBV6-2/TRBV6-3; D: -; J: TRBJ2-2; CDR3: CASSYAAGELFF; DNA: TGTGCCAGCAGTTACGCAGCCGGGGAGCTGTTTTTT
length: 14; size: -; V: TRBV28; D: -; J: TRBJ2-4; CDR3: CASSLERRGYIQYF; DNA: TGTGCCAGCAGTTTAGAGAGGCGTGGTTACATTCAGTACTTC
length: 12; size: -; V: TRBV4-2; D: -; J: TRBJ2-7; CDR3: CASSQEMDEQYF; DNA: TGTGCCAGCAGCCAAGAAATGGACGAGCAGTACTTC
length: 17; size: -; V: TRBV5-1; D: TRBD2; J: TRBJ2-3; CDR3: CASSPTASGTSTDTQYF; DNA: TGCGCCAGCAGCCCAACTGCTAGCGGGACTTCCACAGATACGCAGTATTTT
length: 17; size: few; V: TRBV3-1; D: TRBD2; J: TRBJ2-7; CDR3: CASSQVTSGRGDYEQYF; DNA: TGTGCCAGCAGCCAAGTCACTAGCGGCCGAGGGGACTACGAGCAGTACTTC
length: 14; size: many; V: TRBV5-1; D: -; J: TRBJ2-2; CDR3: CASKITVNTGELFF; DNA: TGCGCCAGCAAGATAACAGTGAACACCGGGGAGCTGTTTTTT
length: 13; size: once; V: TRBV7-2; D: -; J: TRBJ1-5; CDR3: CASSLRVDQPQHF; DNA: TGTGCCAGCAGCTTACGGGTGGATCAGCCCCAGCATTTT
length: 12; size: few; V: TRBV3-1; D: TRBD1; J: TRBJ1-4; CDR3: CASSPDRNKLFF; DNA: TGTGCCAGCAGCCCGGACAGGAATAAACTGTTTTTT
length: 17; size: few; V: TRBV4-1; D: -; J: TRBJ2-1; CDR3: CASSQEGGLNSYNEQFF; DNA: TGCGCCAGCAGCCAAGAGGGCGGTCTCAACTCCTACAATGAGCAGTTCTTC
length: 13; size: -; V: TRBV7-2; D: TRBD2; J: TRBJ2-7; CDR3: CASSLSGGHEQYF; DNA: TGTGCCAGCAGCTTATCGGGGGGTCACGAGCAGTACTTC
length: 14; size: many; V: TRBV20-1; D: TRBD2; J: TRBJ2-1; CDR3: CSALWTSGSPEQFF; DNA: TGCAGTGCTCTATGGACTAGCGGGAGCCCCGAGCAGTTCTTC
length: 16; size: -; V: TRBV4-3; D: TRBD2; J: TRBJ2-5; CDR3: CASSRTSGRAAETQYF; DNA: TGCGCCAGCAGCCGCACTAGCGGGAGGGCCGCGGAGACCCAGTACTTC
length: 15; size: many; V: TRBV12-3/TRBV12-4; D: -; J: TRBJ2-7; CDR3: CASSLAGTIHYEQYF; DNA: TGTGCCAGCAGTTTAGCCGGGACAATACACTACGAGCAGTACTTC
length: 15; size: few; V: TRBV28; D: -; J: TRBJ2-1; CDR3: CASSFGQGRSDEQFF; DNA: TGTGCCAGCAGTTTCGGGCAGGGGAGGTCGGATGAGCAGTTCTTC